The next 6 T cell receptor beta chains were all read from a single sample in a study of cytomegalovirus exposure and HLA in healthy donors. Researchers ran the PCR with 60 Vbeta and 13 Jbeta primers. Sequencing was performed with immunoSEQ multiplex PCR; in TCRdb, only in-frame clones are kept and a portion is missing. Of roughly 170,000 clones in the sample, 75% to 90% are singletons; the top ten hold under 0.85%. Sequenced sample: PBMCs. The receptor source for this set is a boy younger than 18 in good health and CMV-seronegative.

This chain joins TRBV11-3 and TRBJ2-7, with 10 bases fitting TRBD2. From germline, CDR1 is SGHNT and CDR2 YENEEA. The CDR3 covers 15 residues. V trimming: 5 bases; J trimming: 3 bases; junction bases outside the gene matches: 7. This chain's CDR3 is CASSPVAGGVYEQYF. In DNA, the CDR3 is TGTGCCAGCAGCCCAGTAGCGGGAGGCGTCTACGAGCAGTACTTC.

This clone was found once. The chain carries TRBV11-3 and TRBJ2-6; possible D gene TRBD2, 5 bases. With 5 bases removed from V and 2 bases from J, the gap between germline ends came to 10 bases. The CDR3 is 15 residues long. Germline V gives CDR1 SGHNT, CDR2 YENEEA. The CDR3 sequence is CASSPPGAGANVLTF. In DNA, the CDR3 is TGTGCCAGCAGCCCCCCCGGGGCTGGGGCCAACGTCCTGACTTTC.

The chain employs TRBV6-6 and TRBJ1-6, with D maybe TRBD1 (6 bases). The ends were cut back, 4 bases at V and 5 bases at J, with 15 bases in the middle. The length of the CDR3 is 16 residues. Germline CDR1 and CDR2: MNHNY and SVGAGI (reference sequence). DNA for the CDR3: TGTGCCAGCAGTTTCGCGGACAGACCGAATAATTCACCCCTCCACTTT. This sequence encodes CASSFADRPNNSPLHF.

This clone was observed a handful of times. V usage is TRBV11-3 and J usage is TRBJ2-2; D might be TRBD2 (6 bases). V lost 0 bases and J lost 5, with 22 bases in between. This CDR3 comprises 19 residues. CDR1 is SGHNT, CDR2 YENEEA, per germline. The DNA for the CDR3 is TGTGCCAGCAGCTTAGATATCGGCCATTTTAGCGGAGAGACCGGGGAGCTGTTTTTT. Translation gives CASSLDIGHFSGETGELFF.

The CDR3 bases are TGTGCCAGCACCCCGGGGGGCGGGGGGGCCGGGGAGCAGTTCTTC. The encoded protein is CASTPGGGGAGEQFF. The genes are TRBV5-4 and TRBJ2-1, with 9 positions matching TRBD2. CDR1 is SGHNT, CDR2 YYREEE, per germline (reference sequence). V lost 6 bases and J lost 10; bases outside the gene matches: 14. The CDR3 is 15 amino acids.

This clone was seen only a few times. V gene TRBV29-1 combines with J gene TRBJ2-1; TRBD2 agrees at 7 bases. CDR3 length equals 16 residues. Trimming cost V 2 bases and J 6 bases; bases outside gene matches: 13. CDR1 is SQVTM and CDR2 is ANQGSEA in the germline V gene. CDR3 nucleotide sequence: TGCAGCGTTGAACCCTCCACTAGCGCCGGGCGCAATGAGCAGTTCTTC. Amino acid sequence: CSVEPSTSAGRNEQFF.